A single sample gave rise to the 12 T cell receptor beta chains below, sequenced in a study of blood T cell repertoires in COVID-19. Generated by immunoSEQ multiplex PCR, the TCRdb table keeps only in-frame clones and is missing some. The sample has about 190,000 clones; around 80% are singletons. Sequencing was carried out using peripheral blood. The source is a woman older than 75 with active or convalescent COVID-19.

The V call is TRBV7-9, the J call TRBJ1-2; no firm D call. V shed 3 bases and J shed 6 bases, with 8 bases lying between them. The CDR3 is 12 residues long. The germline V gene encodes CDR1 SEHNR and CDR2 FQNEAQ (reference sequence). CDR3: CASSFGEHGYTF. CDR3 nucleotide sequence: TGTGCCAGCAGCTTTGGGGAGCATGGCTACACCTTC.

This clone was counted once. In DNA form, the CDR3 reads TGCGCCAGCAGCTTCCAGGGAGGAGACACTGAAGCTTTCTTT. Translated, it gives CASSFQGGDTEAFF. This chain connects TRBV5-1 to TRBJ1-1, with D perhaps TRBD1 (5 bases). The CDR3 is 14 residues long. Trimming removed 2 bases from V and 3 bases from J, with 11 bases in between. Per the germline V gene, CDR1 is SGHRS and CDR2 is YFSETQ.

This clone appeared once. The chain has TRBV18 and TRBJ1-6; D not certain. V lost 5 bases to trimming and J lost 8 bases, with 10 bases between them. The germline gives CDR1 KGHSH, CDR2 LQKENI. This CDR3 is 13 amino acids long. CDR3 sequence reads: CASSSITDSPLHF. Here the CDR3 DNA reads TGTGCCAGCTCATCTATAACGGATTCACCCCTCCACTTT.

The chain joins TRBV6-2 or TRBV6-3 to TRBJ1-2; TRBD1 might be the D (6 bases). V was pared by 5 bases and J by 5 bases, with 9 bases between. CDR3 size: 12 residues. In germline, CDR1 is MNHEY, CDR2 SVGEGT. The CDR3 DNA follows: TGTGCCAGCAGTGAGGGACAATATGGCTACACCTTC. This encodes CASSEGQYGYTF.

V gene TRBV27 combines with J gene TRBJ2-5; TRBD2 matches 9 bases. Trimming took 6 bases from V and 5 from J; bases not matched to a gene: 13. The CDR3 contains 16 residues. The V gene's germline CDR1 is MNHEY and CDR2 SMNVEV (reference sequence). The CDR3: CASSHPGGGAPETQYF. DNA of the CDR3: TGTGCCAGCAGCCACCCCGGCGGGGGGGCCCCGGAGACCCAGTACTTC.

The CDR3 DNA reads as TGTGCCAGCAGCTTTACAGGGGCCGACCGATATAATGAAAAACTGTTTTTT. Protein sequence: CASSFTGADRYNEKLFF. This sequence joins TRBV5-6 and TRBJ1-4, with 7 bases that match TRBD1. CDR1 and CDR2 (germline): SGHDT, YYEEEE. The CDR3 loop spans 17 amino acids. Germline trimming cut 2 bases from V and 4 bases from J; bases unmatched to any gene: 11.

This clone was recorded once. The germline gene is not matched at one end of the junction; a read error may be the cause. The chain carries TRBV27 and TRBJ2-2; 9 bases line up with TRBD2. CDR1 and CDR2 (germline): MNHEY, SMNVEV (reference sequence). The CDR3 is made up of 16 amino acids. CDR3 in DNA: TGTGCCAGCCGTTTATATGGCGGGGGGGGTACCGGGGAGCTGTTTTTT. Translating it yields CASRLYGGGGTGELFF.

V usage is TRBV5-6 and J usage is TRBJ2-4; 8 positions agree with TRBD2. After removal of 2 bases from V and 9 bases from J, the junction contained 7 bases not matched to a gene. This CDR3 region has 14 residues. CDR1 is SGHDT and CDR2 is YYEEEE in the germline V gene. The CDR3 sequence is CASSFRGGRGIQYF. The CDR3 DNA sequence: TGTGCCAGCAGCTTCCGCGGGGGGCGGGGCATTCAGTACTTC.

The chain combines TRBV5-1 with TRBJ1-2, with 8 bases that match TRBD1. V gave up 4 bases and J gave up 1 base; unmatched junction bases: 3. The length of the CDR3 is 14 residues. CDR1 is SGHRS and CDR2 is YFSETQ in the germline V gene. The CDR3 sequence: CASSRGQDNYGYTF. In DNA, the CDR3 is TGCGCCAGCAGCCGGGGACAGGATAACTATGGCTACACCTTC. Variable domain in full (rest from reference TRBV5-1 and TRBJ1-2): KAGVTQTPRYLIKTRGQQVTLSCSPISGHRSVSWYQQTPGQGLQFLFEYFSETQRNKGNFPGRFSGRQFSNSRSEMNVSTLELGDSALYLCASSRGQDNYGYTFGSGTRLTVV.

The chain combines TRBV6-5 with TRBJ1-6, with D perhaps TRBD1 (6 bases). V was clipped by 4 bases and J by 7 bases, with 11 bases between them. The CDR3 loop spans 14 amino acids. Germline CDR1 is MNHEY and CDR2 is SVGAGI. The CDR3 DNA is TGTGCCAGCAGTTTCGACAGGAAGAATTCACCCCTCCACTTT. Its translation: CASSFDRKNSPLHF.

The chain links TRBV9 to TRBJ1-1; 8 positions agree with TRBD1. Germline V CDR1 and CDR2: SGDLS, YYNGEE. This CDR3 spans 14 amino acids. J gave up 1 base and V 5 bases, and 4 bases lay outside the gene matches. CDR3 loop: CASRAGTGNTEAFF. The CDR3 coding sequence is TGTGCCAGCAGAGCCGGGACAGGGAACACTGAAGCTTTCTTT.

The rearrangement links TRBV7-8 to TRBJ2-3; 12 bases fit TRBD2. From germline, CDR1 is SGHVS and CDR2 FQNEAQ. J lost 2 bases, V lost 3 bases, and 6 bases had no gene match. The CDR3 is made up of 17 amino acids. The CDR3 DNA is TGTGCCAGCAGCTTTCCCCGGACTAGCGGGGACACAGATACGCAGTATTTT. Encoded protein: CASSFPRTSGDTDTQYF.